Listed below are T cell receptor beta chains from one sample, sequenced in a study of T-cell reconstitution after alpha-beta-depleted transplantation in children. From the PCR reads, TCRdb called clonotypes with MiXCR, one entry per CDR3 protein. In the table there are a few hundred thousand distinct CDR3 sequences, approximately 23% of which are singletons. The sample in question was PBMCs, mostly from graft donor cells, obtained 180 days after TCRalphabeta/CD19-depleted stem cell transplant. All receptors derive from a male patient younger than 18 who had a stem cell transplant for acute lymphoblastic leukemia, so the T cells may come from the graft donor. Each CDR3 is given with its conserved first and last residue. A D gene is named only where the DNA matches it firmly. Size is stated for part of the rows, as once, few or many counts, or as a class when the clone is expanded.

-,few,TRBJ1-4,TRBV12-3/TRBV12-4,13,CASSFPLSEKLFF,TGTGCCAGCAGTTTCCCCCTGAGCGAAAAACTGTTTTTT
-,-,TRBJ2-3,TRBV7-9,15,CASGPGVSSTDTQYF,TGTGCTAGCGGCCCAGGGGTCTCCAGCACAGATACGCAGTATTTT
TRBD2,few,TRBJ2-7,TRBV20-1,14,CSARVPSGRYEQYF,TGCAGTGCTAGAGTCCCTAGCGGGCGATACGAGCAGTACTTC
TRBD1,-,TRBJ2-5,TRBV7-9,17,CASRNNRQGAWGETQYF,TGTGCCAGCAGGAACAATCGCCAGGGGGCTTGGGGAGAGACCCAGTACTTC
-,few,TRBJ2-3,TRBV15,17,CATSPHSGAPGTDTQYF,TGTGCCACCAGCCCTCACAGTGGCGCTCCCGGCACAGATACGCAGTATTTT
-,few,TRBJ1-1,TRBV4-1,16,CASSQGIGFLNTEAFF,TGCGCCAGCAGCCAAGGGATTGGCTTTTTGAACACTGAAGCTTTCTTT
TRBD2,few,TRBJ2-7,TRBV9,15,CASSVTGLAEYEQYF,TGTGCCAGCAGCGTCACGGGACTAGCGGAATACGAGCAGTACTTC
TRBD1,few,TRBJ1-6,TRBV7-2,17,CASSDYGTGGFNSPLHF,TGTGCCAGCAGTGATTACGGGACAGGGGGCTTTAATTCACCCCTCCACTTT
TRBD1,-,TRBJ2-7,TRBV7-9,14,CASSGDRGHYEQYF,TGTGCCAGCAGCGGGGACAGGGGCCATTACGAGCAGTACTTC
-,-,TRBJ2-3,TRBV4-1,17,CASSQDGWTAIRDTQYF,TGCGCCAGCAGCCAAGATGGTTGGACTGCGATCCGGGATACGCAGTATTTT